A selection of T cell receptor beta chains follows, all from one sample in a study of technical replicates of blood from a handful of donors. Profiled with immunoSEQ multiplex PCR; TCRdb holds only in-frame clones, not every one. Of 60,000 to 80,000 clones detected, about 90% appear once; the ten largest clones hold around 0.38%. The specimen was T cells isolated from PBMCs. The receptors come from a human donor in good health. Both conserved end residues are part of each CDR3. Fields, in order: D gene, J gene, CDR3 length, clone size, V gene, CDR3 DNA, CDR3 protein. The D gene is left open where the match is weak. Clone size is given for some rows only: seen once, a few or many times, or a class if the clone is expanded.

>NA|TRBJ1-2|15|once|TRBV19
TGTGCCAGTAGTATAGGTCCAGGGCCGGGTCGCGGCTACACCTTC
CASSIGPGPGRGYTF
>NA|TRBJ2-3|15|NA|TRBV6-5
TGTGCCAGCAGTTACTCGAGGCCTAGCACAGATACGCAGTATTTT
CASSYSRPSTDTQYF
>NA|TRBJ1-4|15|NA|TRBV5-6
TGTGCCAGCAGCTTGGTTTCAGGATTAACTGAAAAACTGTTTTTT
CASSLVSGLTEKLFF
>NA|TRBJ2-1|15|once|TRBV27
TGTGCCAGCAGTTTATCCACGGGTCGCGGAAATGAGCAGTTCTTC
CASSLSTGRGNEQFF
>NA|TRBJ1-1|12|NA|TRBV27
TGTGCCAGCAGTTTGGGAGGGGATGAAGCTTTCTTT
CASSLGGDEAFF
>TRBD1|TRBJ1-2|14|few|TRBV9
TGTGCCAGCAGCTCTCCGGGACAGTCCTATGGCTACACCTTC
CASSSPGQSYGYTF
>NA|TRBJ1-3|15|NA|TRBV2
TGTGCCAGCAGCCGGGACTCTTACTCTGGAAACACCATATATTTT
CASSRDSYSGNTIYF
>TRBD1|TRBJ2-2|14|once|TRBV9
TGTGCCAGCAGAGACAGGGGGAACACCGGGGAGCTGTTTTTT
CASRDRGNTGELFF
>TRBD2|TRBJ2-3|16|NA|TRBV19
TGTGCCAGTAGACTAAGGGGAGGGCACGGCACAGATACGCAGTATTTT
CASRLRGGHGTDTQYF
>NA|TRBJ2-3|17|NA|TRBV4-2
TGTGCCAGCAGCCAAAAAAATAGCGGATTAAACACAGATACGCAGTATTTT
CASSQKNSGLNTDTQYF
>NA|TRBJ2-2|17|NA|TRBV16
TGTGCCAGCAGCCAATCCGCGACTAGAATGAACACCGGGGAGCTGTTTTTT
CASSQSATRMNTGELFF
>TRBD2|TRBJ2-5|17|NA|TRBV7-9
TGTGCCAGCAGCTCAGACCTAGCGGGAGGCCTCCAAGAGACCCAGTACTTC
CASSSDLAGGLQETQYF